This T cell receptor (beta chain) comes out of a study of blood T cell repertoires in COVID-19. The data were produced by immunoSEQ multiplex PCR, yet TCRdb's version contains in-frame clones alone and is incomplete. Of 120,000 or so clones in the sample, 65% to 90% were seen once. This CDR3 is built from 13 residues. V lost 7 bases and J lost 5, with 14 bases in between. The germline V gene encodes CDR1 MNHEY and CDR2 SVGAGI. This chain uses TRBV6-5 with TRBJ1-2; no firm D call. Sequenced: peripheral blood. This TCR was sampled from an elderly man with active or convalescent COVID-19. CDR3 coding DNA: TGTGCCAGCACTGCCGCCGGGAAATATGGCTACACCTTC. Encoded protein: CASTAAGKYGYTF.